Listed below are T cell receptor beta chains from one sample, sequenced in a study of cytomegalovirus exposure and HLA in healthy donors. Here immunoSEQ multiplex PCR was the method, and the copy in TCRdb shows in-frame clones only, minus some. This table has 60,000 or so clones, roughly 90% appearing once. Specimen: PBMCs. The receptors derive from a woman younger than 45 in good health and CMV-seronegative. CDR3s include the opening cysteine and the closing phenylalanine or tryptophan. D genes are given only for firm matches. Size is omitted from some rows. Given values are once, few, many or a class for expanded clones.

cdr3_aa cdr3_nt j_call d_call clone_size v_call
CASSLFIRETQYF TGTGCCAGCAGTTTATTCATCCGGGAGACCCAGTACTTC TRBJ2-5 NA NA TRBV6-5
CASSVGQGNYGYTF TGTGCCAGCAGCGTAGGACAGGGCAACTATGGCTACACCTTC TRBJ1-2 TRBD1 NA TRBV9
CASRQQGLSGYTF TGTGCCAGCAGACAACAGGGCTTGAGTGGCTACACCTTC TRBJ1-2 NA NA TRBV6-6
CASSLALAGVSNEQFF TGTGCCAGCAGCTTGGCTCTAGCGGGAGTCTCCAATGAGCAGTTCTTC TRBJ2-1 TRBD2 NA TRBV5-4
CASSLTGLNDYFNEQFF TGTGCCAGCAGCTTAACCGGACTGAATGACTACTTCAATGAGCAGTTCTTC TRBJ2-1 NA NA TRBV7-3
CASSLGPPRYEQYF TGTGCCAGCAGCTTGGGGCCCCCCCGCTACGAGCAGTACTTC TRBJ2-7 NA once TRBV7-9
CASSPGNADTQYF TGTGCCAGCAGCCCGGGGAACGCAGATACGCAGTATTTT TRBJ2-3 NA NA TRBV7-9
CASSLLGTSGELFF TGTGCCAGCTCACTCCTAGGGACAAGCGGGGAGCTGTTTTTT TRBJ2-2 NA NA TRBV18
CASSDGQLGNTEAFF TGTGCCAGCAGTGACGGACAACTCGGGAACACTGAAGCTTTCTTT TRBJ1-1 NA NA TRBV2
CASSLGAGLTNTGELFF TGTGCCAGCAGCTTAGGGGCGGGACTTACGAACACCGGGGAGCTGTTTTTT TRBJ2-2 NA NA TRBV7-2
CASRGGLAGADTQYF TGTGCCAGTAGGGGGGGACTAGCGGGAGCAGATACGCAGTATTTT TRBJ2-3 TRBD2 NA TRBV19
CASSQWQFYGYTF TGTGCCAGCAGCCAATGGCAGTTCTATGGCTACACCTTC TRBJ1-2 NA NA TRBV14
CASSLDRSTQETQYF TGTGCCAGCAGCTTGGATCGGTCAACTCAAGAGACCCAGTACTTC TRBJ2-5 NA NA TRBV5-5
CASSPPGLAAETQYF TGTGCCAGCAGTCCCCCGGGACTAGCGGCAGAGACCCAGTACTTC TRBJ2-5 TRBD2 NA TRBV27
CASSYSREGLNEQFF TGTGCCAGCAGTTACTCACGGGAGGGCCTCAATGAGCAGTTCTTC TRBJ2-1 TRBD2 NA TRBV6-6
CASSLGGRRGTDTQYF TGTGCCAGCAGCTTGGGTGGGCGGAGGGGAACAGATACGCAGTATTTT TRBJ2-3 NA NA TRBV13
CASSFRGLAGVGEQFF TGTGCCAGCAGTTTTAGGGGACTAGCGGGAGTAGGTGAGCAGTTCTTC TRBJ2-1 TRBD2 NA TRBV2
CASSSRDYLWPQYF TGTGCCAGCAGTTCGAGGGACTACCTCTGGCCGCAGTACTTC TRBJ2-7 TRBD2 NA TRBV6-5
CASTGTVQNTEAFF TGTGCCAGTACTGGGACAGTACAAAACACTGAAGCTTTCTTT TRBJ1-1 TRBD1 NA TRBV19
CASSEGLGVGYTF TGTGCCAGTAGTGAGGGCCTTGGGGTCGGCTACACCTTC TRBJ1-2 NA NA TRBV19
CATRRGYNEQFF TGTGCCACCCGCAGGGGATACAATGAGCAGTTCTTC TRBJ2-1 NA once TRBV19
CASSATGSYEQYF TGTGCCAGCAGTGCGACAGGCTCCTACGAGCAGTACTTC TRBJ2-7 NA once TRBV6-1
CASTGQGNTGELFF TGTGCCAGTACGGGACAGGGGAACACCGGGGAGCTGTTTTTT TRBJ2-2 TRBD1 NA TRBV19
CASSIRTEGQPQHF TGTGCCAGTAGTATAAGGACAGAGGGTCAGCCCCAGCATTTT TRBJ1-5 NA NA TRBV19
CASSPRAGANVLTF TGTGCCAGCAGCCCCAGGGCTGGGGCCAACGTCCTGACTTTC TRBJ2-6 NA NA TRBV7-3
CSGNEVYEQFF TGCAGCGGCAACGAGGTTTACGAGCAGTTCTTC TRBJ2-1 NA once TRBV29-1
CASSVRQSSYEQYF TGTGCCAGCAGCGTGAGACAGTCCTCCTACGAGCAGTACTTC TRBJ2-7 NA NA TRBV9
CASSIRTGYNEQFF TGTGCCAGTAGTATCAGGACAGGCTACAATGAGCAGTTCTTC TRBJ2-1 TRBD1 NA TRBV19
CASSLKGGVTGELFF TGTGCCAGCAGTTTAAAGGGAGGGGTTACCGGGGAGCTGTTTTTT TRBJ2-2 TRBD2 once TRBV28
CASSLAGTNEKLFF TGTGCCAGCAGCTTGGCGGGTACCAATGAAAAACTGTTTTTT TRBJ1-4 NA NA TRBV7-2
CASSSGHNYGYTF TGCGCCAGCAGTTCCGGACACAACTATGGCTACACCTTC TRBJ1-2 NA NA TRBV10-1
CASRAGGPSYEQYF TGTGCCAGCAGGGCGGGAGGGCCCTCCTACGAGCAGTACTTC TRBJ2-7 TRBD2 NA TRBV28
CAWSPTGVANEKLFF TGTGCCTGGAGTCCAACAGGGGTTGCTAATGAAAAACTGTTTTTT TRBJ1-4 TRBD1 NA TRBV30
CASSLASGGTNEQFF TGTGCCAGCAGCTTAGCTAGCGGGGGGACCAATGAGCAGTTCTTC TRBJ2-1 TRBD2 NA TRBV7-2
CASTGGSTEAFF TGTGCCAGCACCGGTGGGAGCACTGAAGCTTTCTTT TRBJ1-1 NA once TRBV6-1
CASSWGTSVGYEQYF TGTGCCAGCAGCTGGGGGACATCGGTAGGCTACGAGCAGTACTTC TRBJ2-7 NA NA TRBV5-1
CAISDAGTAMRTDTQYF TGTGCCATCAGTGACGCCGGGACAGCCATGAGGACAGATACGCAGTATTTT TRBJ2-3 TRBD1 NA TRBV10-3
CASSYSRGGNYGYTF TGTGCCAGCAGTTACTCAAGGGGGGGCAACTATGGCTACACCTTC TRBJ1-2 NA NA TRBV5-4
CASSAPFTGTGELFF TGTGCCAGCAGCGCACCTTTCACAGGGACCGGGGAGCTGTTTTTT TRBJ2-2 NA NA TRBV9
CASSYYARTEAFF TGTGCCAGCAGTTACTATGCCAGGACTGAAGCTTTCTTT TRBJ1-1 NA NA TRBV6-6
CAISESGGQGYGYTF TGTGCCATCAGTGAGTCTGGAGGACAGGGCTATGGCTACACCTTC TRBJ1-2 TRBD1 NA TRBV10-3
CASSLVLAGGPFNEQFF TGTGCCAGCAGCTTGGTCCTAGCGGGAGGGCCTTTCAATGAGCAGTTCTTC TRBJ2-1 TRBD2 NA TRBV5-8
CASSLAPLGADEQFF TGTGCCAGCAGCTTAGCCCCCCTGGGGGCCGATGAGCAGTTCTTC TRBJ2-1 NA once TRBV7-9
CASSTTGGASGGYTF TGCGCCAGCAGCACTACAGGGGGCGCGTCTGGTGGCTACACCTTC TRBJ1-2 TRBD1 NA TRBV5-1
CASSPPLASGSYEQYF TGTGCCAGCTCACCACCGTTGGCTAGCGGCTCCTACGAGCAGTACTTC TRBJ2-7 TRBD2 NA TRBV18
CSVGQGASGYTF TGCAGCGTTGGACAGGGGGCAAGCGGCTACACCTTC TRBJ1-2 TRBD1 few TRBV29-1
CASSPPSASGAQETQYF TGTGCCAGTAGTCCGCCTTCGGCTAGCGGAGCCCAAGAGACCCAGTACTTC TRBJ2-5 TRBD2 once TRBV19
CASSFWTDTDTQYF TGTGCCAGCAGTTTCTGGACAGACACAGATACGCAGTATTTT TRBJ2-3 NA NA TRBV27
CASSLTGGHEQYF TGCGCCAGCAGCTTGACCGGGGGACACGAGCAGTACTTC TRBJ2-7 NA few TRBV5-1
CSVVKTGGTEQFF TGCAGCGTTGTTAAAACAGGGGGCACTGAGCAGTTCTTC TRBJ2-1 TRBD1 NA TRBV29-1
CASSYSGSDYGYTF TGTGCCAGCAGTTATTCAGGGTCGGACTATGGCTACACCTTC TRBJ1-2 NA NA TRBV6-5
CAWSVNSRKETQYF TGTGCCTGGAGTGTTAACAGTAGAAAAGAGACCCAGTACTTC TRBJ2-5 NA NA TRBV30
CASSPGQGFGNTIYF TGTGCCAGCTCACCAGGACAGGGGTTCGGAAACACCATATATTTT TRBJ1-3 TRBD1 NA TRBV18
CASSPRGGIDEQYF TGTGCCAGCAGCCCACGCGGCGGGATCGACGAGCAGTACTTC TRBJ2-7 NA NA TRBV7-2
CASSRQEETQYF TGTGCCAGCAGCCGACAGGAAGAGACCCAGTACTTC TRBJ2-5 NA NA TRBV6-6